Below are 20 T cell receptor beta chains sequenced from a single sample in a study of blood T cells in healthy people across ages. It was with a sample-barcoded 5' primer and a J-beta primer mix that a second PCR of about 6 to 12 cycles was run. Using its own MiXCR run on the 5' RACE reads, TCRdb lists one record per CDR3 protein. The repertoire consists of some 900,000 distinct CDR3 sequences, with about 48% occurring once and the leading ten covering about an eighth. Sequenced: blood. These receptors were collected from a man aged 25-45 years in good health.

The chain employs TRBV4-1 and TRBJ2-1; 8 bases match TRBD2. CDR1 is MGHRA, CDR2 YSYEKL, per germline. The CDR3 has 24 residues. With V trimmed by 4 bases and J by 1 base, 30 bases remained unmatched. As DNA, the CDR3 is TGCGCCAGCAGCCGAAGGCGAGGTTTTTCGGGGGAACCCGGGCGGGGGGCTTCCTACAATGAGCAGTTCTTC. Translated: CASSRRRGFSGEPGRGASYNEQFF.

CDR3 in DNA: TGTGCCAGCAGTGCGCAGGGGACCAGGGAGGAAGCTTTCTTT. It translates to CASSAQGTREEAFF. The rearrangement uses TRBV2 and TRBJ1-1; a possible D gene is TRBD1 (6 bases). The germline CDR1 and CDR2 sequences are SNHLY and FYNNEI. The length of the CDR3 is 14 residues. V was trimmed by 4 bases and J by 8 bases, leaving 17 bases between them.

This chain links TRBV24-1 with TRBJ2-5; D not resolved. With the DNA end fitting TRBJ2-7 better, the J assignment may be wrong. Germline V gene sequence: CDR1 KGHDR, CDR2 SFDVKD. The CDR3 contains 14 residues. CDR3 nucleotide sequence: TGTGCCACCAGTGATTTGCGGAAGGGCCACGAGCAGTACTTC. Translating gives CATSDLRKGHEQYF.

The J gene is TRBJ2-1, the V gene TRBV20-1; TRBD1 aligns across 7 bases. The germline gives CDR1 DFQATT, CDR2 SNEGSKA (reference sequence). The CDR3 runs 16 residues. The J segment lost 0 bases and the V segment lost 6 bases, leaving 11 bases of the junction unmatched. CDR3 sequence (DNA): TGCAGTGCCCCCTATAGGGGGCCCAGCTCCTACAATGAGCAGTTCTTC. This encodes CSAPYRGPSSYNEQFF.

This chain links TRBV20-1 with TRBJ2-5; a weak D match, TRBD1 (5 bases). Trimming cost V 3 bases and J 5 bases, with 13 bases left between them. Germline CDR1 is DFQATT and CDR2 is SNEGSKA (reference sequence). The CDR3 runs 13 residues. CDR3 nucleotides: TGCAGTGCTAGCCCGCGGCCAGGGGAGACCCAGTACTTC. Translation: CSASPRPGETQYF.

This chain uses TRBV3-1 with TRBJ2-7, with D possibly matching TRBD1 (5 bases). CDR3 size: 13 residues. The V end lost 2 bases, the J end lost 3 bases, and 8 bases lay between the germline ends. The germline gives CDR1 LGHDT, CDR2 YNNKEL (reference sequence). This chain's CDR3 is CASSQRGGYEQYF. CDR3 in DNA: TGTGCCAGCAGCCAAAGGGGCGGCTACGAGCAGTACTTC.

V is TRBV6-1 and J is TRBJ1-2, with TRBD1 as a possible D gene (5 bases). V was cut by 3 bases and J by 4 bases, with 12 bases left in between. This CDR3 spans 14 amino acids. The germline V gene encodes CDR1 MNHNS and CDR2 SASEGT. CDR3 amino acids: CASSEEGRGYGYTF. DNA of the CDR3: TGTGCCAGCAGTGAGGAGGGAAGGGGCTATGGCTACACCTTC.

For this clonotype: Since a much larger clone is just one base distant, this may be a read error. The chain employs TRBV4-1 and TRBJ2-1; 9 positions match TRBD1. The J call may be in error: the DNA end matches TRBJ2-7 better. Germline V gene data show CDR1 as MGHRA and CDR2 as YSYEKL. This CDR3 comprises 17 residues. This CDR3 is CASREPSGTGPYNEQYF. CDR3 nucleotide sequence: TGCGCCAGCAGGGAACCTTCCGGGACAGGGCCTTACAATGAGCAGTACTTC.

This chain uses TRBV5-1 with TRBJ1-4, with D maybe TRBD1 (5 bases). This CDR3 has 15 residues. Trimming stripped 1 base from V and 0 bases from J, with 7 bases between. Looked up from germline, CDR1 is SGHRS and CDR2 is YFSETQ. CDR3 loop: CASSLQGSTNEKLFF. In DNA, the CDR3 is TGCGCCAGCAGCTTGCAGGGATCAACTAATGAAAAACTGTTTTTT.

Turning to this clonotype: This may arise from a read error, as a much more abundant clone is one base away. The chain combines TRBV9 with TRBJ2-7; TRBD1 might be the D (6 bases). The CDR3 has 15 amino acids. Germline assignment: CDR1 SGDLS and CDR2 YYNGEE. The V gene lost 4 bases and the J gene lost 2 bases, with 16 bases spanning the gap. Here the CDR3 DNA reads TGTGCCAGCAGCATAGCCCCGGGACACACCTACGAGCAGTACTTC. It translates to CASSIAPGHTYEQYF.

This chain links TRBV20-1 with TRBJ2-1; D could derive from TRBD1 or TRBD2 (5 bases each). The germline CDR1 and CDR2 sequences are DFQATT and SNEGSKA (reference sequence). CDR3 length: 13 residues. The V gene lost 4 bases and the J gene lost 5 bases, with 12 bases spanning the gap. The CDR3 sequence is CSATHGAHNEQFF. CDR3 nucleotide sequence: TGCAGTGCTACCCACGGGGCCCACAATGAGCAGTTCTTC.

This clonotype was detected a few times. V gene TRBV4-1 combines with J gene TRBJ2-7; 8 bases fit TRBD1. This CDR3 comprises 14 residues. Looked up from germline, CDR1 is MGHRA and CDR2 is YSYEKL. With 5 bases clipped from V and 2 bases from J, the junction kept 5 bases outside the gene matches. CDR3 residues: CASSTEQGAYEQYF. In DNA, the CDR3 is TGCGCCAGCAGCACCGAACAGGGGGCCTACGAGCAGTACTTC.

This clonotype showed up just a few times. The rearrangement joins TRBV2 to TRBJ2-5, with D possibly being TRBD1 (6 bases). Germline-derived CDR1 and CDR2 are SNHLY and FYNNEI. The CDR3 length is 14 residues. The V and J ends lost 4 bases and 5 bases respectively, with 14 bases between them. In DNA form, the CDR3 reads TGTGCCAGCAGTGCTGGGGGCCCGACTGAGACCCAGTACTTC. Its translation: CASSAGGPTETQYF.

This clonotype occurred a few times. V usage is TRBV4-1 and J usage is TRBJ1-6; a possible D gene is TRBD1 (5 bases). Trimming left V 0 bases short and J 9 bases short, with 12 bases between. CDR1 and CDR2 from the germline V gene are MGHRA and YSYEKL. This CDR3 comprises 15 residues. The CDR3, as DNA: TGCGCCAGCAGCCAAGAGAACAGGAGTCCTTCACCCCTCCACTTT. It encodes CASSQENRSPSPLHF.

This clonotype has a single count. The rearrangement links TRBV4-1 to TRBJ2-1; 10 nucleotides line up with TRBD2. The CDR3 loop spans 15 amino acids. V trimming: 6 bases; J trimming: 6 bases; junction bases outside the gene matches: 8. Germline loops: CDR1 MGHRA, CDR2 YSYEKL. The CDR3 loop reads CASSRAGGLTNEQFF. The CDR3 nucleotides are TGCGCCAGCAGTCGAGCGGGGGGGCTCACCAATGAGCAGTTCTTC.

This sequence joins TRBV12-3 or TRBV12-4 and TRBJ1-6; possible D gene TRBD1, 5 bases. Deletions cut 1 base from V and 4 bases from J, with 8 bases between. This CDR3 region has 15 residues. The CDR3 DNA follows: TGTGCCAGCAGTTTAGGGCAGGGTTATAATTCACCCCTCCACTTT. This gives the protein CASSLGQGYNSPLHF.

A remark on this clonotype: One end of the junction does not line up with germline, which may come from a read error. This rearrangement joins TRBV12-3 or TRBV12-4 to TRBJ1-2; maybe TRBD1 (6 bases). The CDR3 length is 16 residues. The CDR3 bases are TGTGCCAGCAGTTTTTCGGGGGCCCGAGCTAACTATGGCCACACCTTC. Translating it yields CASSFSGARANYGHTF.

The CDR3 region is CASSSTPGDTQYF. The DNA for the CDR3 is TGCGCCAGCAGCTCAACGCCCGGGGATACGCAGTATTTT. The chain recombines TRBV5-1 with TRBJ2-3; no firm D call. V lost 3 bases and J lost 6, with 11 bases in between. The length of the CDR3 is 13 residues. Germline V gene sequence: CDR1 SGHRS, CDR2 YFSETQ.

In its sample, this clonotype was seen many times. V gene TRBV6-5 combines with J gene TRBJ2-1; 7 bases are a match to TRBD1. There are 15 residues in the CDR3. Looked up from germline, CDR1 is MNHEY and CDR2 is SVGAGI. Trimming took 0 bases from V and 4 from J; bases not matched to a gene: 3. The CDR3 reads CASSYSARGYNEQFF. As DNA, the CDR3 is TGTGCCAGCAGTTACTCCGCCAGGGGGTACAATGAGCAGTTCTTC.

This clonotype has only a few counts. The chain joins TRBV7-2 to TRBJ2-7; 7 positions match TRBD1. This CDR3 region has 16 residues. With 2 bases clipped from V and 2 bases from J, the junction kept 9 bases outside the gene matches. CDR1 is SGHTA and CDR2 is FQGNSA in the germline V gene. The CDR3, as DNA: TGTGCCAGCAGCTTATTGTTCGGACAGGCGACCTACGAGCAGTACTTC. Protein: CASSLLFGQATYEQYF.